Described below is a single T cell receptor beta chain sequence and its context. Its antigen is as yet unknown. CDR1 and CDR2 (germline): SGHTA, FQGNSA. The CDR3 contains 15 residues. Trimming left V 6 bases short and J 2 bases short, with 14 bases between. Sampling consisted of one heparinised blood draw per donor, averaging about 110 mL. Cells sorted by CD45RO/CCR7/CD25/CD127/CD95/CD27 comprised CD4+ naive, central memory, regulatory and stem cell-like memory cells. This sample was included in a study of beta chain features in type 1 diabetes. Whole-study results and caveats: A potential PCR bias toward shorter templates would be equal in patient and control samples.

Expressed TCRB transcripts were sequenced because the entire RNA isolate underwent reverse transcription. Millions of reads, on average, came from each naive, central memory and regulatory T cell sample. Repertoires were generated with immunoSEQ multiplex PCR, while TCRdb's copy carries only in-frame clones and drops some. Altogether fewer than 200,000 clones are present, approximately 8.1% being singletons, with the ten largest covering 0.55% to 0.75%. Sequenced: central memory CD4+ T cells from blood. The sequence derives from a man in his late teens or twenties in good health. The chain links TRBV7-2 to TRBJ2-1, with a tentative D call TRBD2 (5 bases). The CDR3 bases are TGTGCCAGCAGTCTAAGGGAGAGGGCCTACAATGAGCAGTTCTTC. It translates to CASSLRERAYNEQFF.